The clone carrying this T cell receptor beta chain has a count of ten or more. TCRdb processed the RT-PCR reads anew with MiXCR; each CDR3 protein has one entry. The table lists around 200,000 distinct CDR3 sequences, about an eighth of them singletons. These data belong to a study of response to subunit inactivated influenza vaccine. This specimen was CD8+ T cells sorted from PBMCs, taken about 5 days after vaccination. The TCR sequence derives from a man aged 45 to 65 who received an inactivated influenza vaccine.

CDR3 loop: CSVRDGSYEQYF. CDR3 coding DNA: TGCAGCGTTCGGGACGGCTCCTACGAGCAGTACTTC. J is TRBJ2-7 and V is TRBV29-1; D may match TRBD1 or TRBD2 (5 bases each). Per the germline V gene, CDR1 is SQVTM and CDR2 is ANQGSEA. The CDR3 consists of 12 residues. Between the trimmed V and J ends, which lost 5 bases and 0 bases, there was a span of 8 bases.